This entry lists 9 T cell receptor beta chains sequenced from one sample in a study of shared clonotypes between healthy human individuals. Profiling relied on immunoSEQ multiplex PCR, and the TCRdb table lists in-frame clones only, not all of them. The sample has 190,000 or so clones, around 63% seen once. The specimen sequenced was memory CD4+ T cells sorted from blood. The sample's subset: CD45RA-negative fraction. These receptor sequences come from a man between 25 and 39 years old in good health.

The V call is TRBV7-9, the J call TRBJ2-7; 9 nucleotides line up with TRBD1. The V segment lost 3 bases and the J segment 2 bases; nucleotides outside the gene matches: 5. CDR1 and CDR2 (germline): SEHNR, FQNEAQ (reference sequence). CDR3 length: 15 residues. The CDR3 protein is CASSLGTGKTYEQYF. In nucleotides, the CDR3 is TGTGCCAGCAGCTTGGGGACAGGGAAAACCTACGAGCAGTACTTC.

The V and J genes are TRBV2 and TRBJ2-2, with 8 bases aligning to TRBD2. The CDR3 length is 13 residues. V dropped 5 bases and J dropped 4; count of bases not matched to a gene: 0. The germline V gene encodes CDR1 SNHLY and CDR2 FYNNEI. CDR3 nucleotides: TGTGCCAGCAGTAGCGGGAGCACCGGGGAGCTGTTTTTT. This codes for CASSSGSTGELFF. The full variable domain, in which reference TRBV2 and TRBJ2-2 provide the parts outside the CDR3, is EPEVTQTPSHQVTQMGQEVILRCVPISNHLYFYWYRQILGQKVEFLVSFYNNEISEKSEIFDDQFSVERPDGSNFTLKIRSTKLEDSAMYFCASSSGSTGELFFGEGSRLTVL.

V is TRBV27 and J is TRBJ2-7; maybe TRBD2 (6 bases). Looked up from germline, CDR1 is MNHEY and CDR2 is SMNVEV (reference sequence). This CDR3 is 15 amino acids long. V was trimmed by 5 bases and J by 2 bases, leaving 16 bases between them. CDR3 amino acids: CASSLTGLGPYEQYF. The CDR3 DNA reads as TGTGCCAGCAGTCTCACGGGACTTGGACCCTACGAGCAGTACTTC.

This sequence joins TRBV11-2 and TRBJ2-2; 7 bases map to TRBD1. Germline values: CDR1 SGHAT, CDR2 FQNNGV. V shed 4 bases and J 1 base; nucleotides not matched to a gene: 3. CDR3 length equals 15 residues. CDR3 amino acids: CASSSYRGNTGELFF. The CDR3 nucleotides read TGTGCCAGCAGCTCCTACAGGGGGAACACCGGGGAGCTGTTTTTT. Drawing the rest from reference TRBV11-2 and TRBJ2-2, the complete variable domain is EAGVAQSPRYKIIEKRQSVAFWCNPISGHATLYWYQQILGQGPKLLIQFQNNGVVDDSQLPKDRFSAERLKGVDSTLKIQPAKLEDSAVYLCASSSYRGNTGELFFGEGSRLTVL.

Ten or more counts support this clone. The V gene is TRBV27, the J gene TRBJ1-2; D perhaps matches TRBD1 (6 bases). Trimming left V 6 bases short and J 5 bases short, with 19 bases between. Germline V CDR1 and CDR2: MNHEY, SMNVEV (reference sequence). CDR3 size: 15 residues. CDR3 DNA sequence: TGTGCCAGCAGGACCATACAGGGTGTCGCTTATGGCTACACCTTC. Protein: CASRTIQGVAYGYTF.

The chain combines TRBV27 with TRBJ2-1, with 8 nucleotides matching TRBD1. The CDR3 runs to 13 residues. V was pared by 10 bases and J by 8 bases, with 10 bases of the junction left unmatched. Per the germline V gene, CDR1 is MNHEY and CDR2 is SMNVEV (reference sequence). CDR3 in amino acids: CATLQTGADEQFF. Here the CDR3 DNA reads TGTGCCACCCTCCAGACAGGGGCGGATGAGCAGTTCTTC.

J is TRBJ2-1 and V is TRBV10-3; D is possibly TRBD2 (6 bases). Germline assignment: CDR1 ENHRY and CDR2 SYGVKD. The CDR3 is 14 amino acids. The germline V and J ends were trimmed by 5 bases and 5 bases, with 13 bases remaining between them. CDR3 coding DNA: TGTGCCATCAGTCCCCGGGACTTGAACAATGAGCAGTTCTTC. It is translated as CAISPRDLNNEQFF.

This rearrangement joins TRBV6-1 to TRBJ1-1; unclear D gene. The CDR3 is 12 amino acids. Between the trimmed V and J ends, which lost 5 bases and 4 bases, there was a span of 8 bases. Germline CDR1 MNHNS, CDR2 SASEGT. CDR3 nucleotide sequence: TGTGCCAGCAGTCGACTGTCCACTGAAGCTTTCTTT. It specifies CASSRLSTEAFF.

V gene TRBV9 combines with J gene TRBJ2-1; D is tentatively TRBD1 or TRBD2 (6 bases each). The ends were cut back, 4 bases at V and 3 bases at J, with 20 bases in the middle. CDR3 length: 17 amino acids. Germline CDR1 and CDR2: SGDLS and YYNGEE. CDR3 bases: TGTGCCAGCAGCAAAGACCCGGGGGCTCAAATCTACAATGAGCAGTTCTTC. Residues: CASSKDPGAQIYNEQFF.